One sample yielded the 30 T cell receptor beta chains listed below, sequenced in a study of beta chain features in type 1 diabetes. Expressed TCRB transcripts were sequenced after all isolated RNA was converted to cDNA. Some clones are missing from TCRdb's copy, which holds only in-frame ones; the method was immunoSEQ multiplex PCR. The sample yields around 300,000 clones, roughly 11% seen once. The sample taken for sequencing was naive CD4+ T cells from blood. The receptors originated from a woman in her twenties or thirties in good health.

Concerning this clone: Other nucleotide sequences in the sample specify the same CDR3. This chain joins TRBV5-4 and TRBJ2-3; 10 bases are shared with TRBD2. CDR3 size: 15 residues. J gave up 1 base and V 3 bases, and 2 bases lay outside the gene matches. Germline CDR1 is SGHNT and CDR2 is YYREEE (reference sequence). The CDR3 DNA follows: TGTGCCAGCAGCTCCGGACTAGCGGGCACAGATACGCAGTATTTT. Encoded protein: CASSSGLAGTDTQYF.

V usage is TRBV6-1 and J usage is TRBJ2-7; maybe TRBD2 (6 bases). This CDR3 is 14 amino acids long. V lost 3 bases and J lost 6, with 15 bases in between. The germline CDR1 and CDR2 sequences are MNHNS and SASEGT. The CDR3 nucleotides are TGTGCCAGCAGTGATTTACGGGAGAATACCGAGCAGTACTTC. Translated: CASSDLRENTEQYF.

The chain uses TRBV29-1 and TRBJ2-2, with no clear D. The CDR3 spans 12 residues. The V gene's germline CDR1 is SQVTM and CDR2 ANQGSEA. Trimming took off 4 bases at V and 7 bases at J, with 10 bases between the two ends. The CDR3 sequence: CSVVNTGGELFF. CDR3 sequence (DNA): TGCAGCGTTGTTAATACTGGCGGGGAGCTGTTTTTT.

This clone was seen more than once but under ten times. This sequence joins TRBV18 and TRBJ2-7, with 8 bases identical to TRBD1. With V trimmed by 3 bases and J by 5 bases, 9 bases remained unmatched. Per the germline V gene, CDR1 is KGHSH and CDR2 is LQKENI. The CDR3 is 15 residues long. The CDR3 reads CASSPLPTGDHEQYF. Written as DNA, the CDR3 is TGTGCCAGCTCACCCCTCCCGACAGGGGACCACGAGCAGTACTTC.

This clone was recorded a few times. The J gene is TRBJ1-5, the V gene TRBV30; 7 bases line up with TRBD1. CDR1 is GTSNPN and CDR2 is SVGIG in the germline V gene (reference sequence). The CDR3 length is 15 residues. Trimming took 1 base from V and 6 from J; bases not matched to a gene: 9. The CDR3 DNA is TGTGCCTGGAGTGGGACAGGAATAGCAATTCAGCCCCAGCATTTT. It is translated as CAWSGTGIAIQPQHF.

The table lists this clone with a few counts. CDR3 residues: CSVATGTGVVNEQFF. CDR3 nucleotide sequence: TGCAGCGTCGCCACCGGGACAGGGGTGGTCAATGAGCAGTTCTTC. The chain links TRBV29-1 to TRBJ2-1; TRBD1 matches 10 bases. V was pared by 6 bases and J by 6 bases, with 11 bases of the junction left unmatched. This CDR3 is 15 amino acids long. Germline V lookup: CDR1 SQVTM, CDR2 ANQGSEA.

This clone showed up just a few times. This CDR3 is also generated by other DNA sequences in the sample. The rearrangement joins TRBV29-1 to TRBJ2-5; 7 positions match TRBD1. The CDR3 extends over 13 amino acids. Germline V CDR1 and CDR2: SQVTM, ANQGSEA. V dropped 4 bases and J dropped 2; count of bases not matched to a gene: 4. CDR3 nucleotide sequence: TGCAGCGTTGGAGGGGGCGGACAAGAGACCCAGTACTTC. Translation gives CSVGGGGQETQYF.

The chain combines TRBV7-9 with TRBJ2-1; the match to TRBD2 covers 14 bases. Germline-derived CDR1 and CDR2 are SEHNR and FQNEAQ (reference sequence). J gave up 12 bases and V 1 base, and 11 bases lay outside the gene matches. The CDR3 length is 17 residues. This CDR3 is CASSLDFRLAGGFRQFF. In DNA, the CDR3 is TGTGCCAGCAGCTTAGATTTCCGACTAGCGGGAGGGTTTCGGCAGTTCTTC.

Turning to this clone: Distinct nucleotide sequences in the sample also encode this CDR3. CDR3 loop: CASSQAGGKQYF. The CDR3 nucleotides read TGCGCCAGCAGCCAAGCTGGAGGAAAGCAGTACTTC. The V call is TRBV4-3, the J call TRBJ2-7, with a tentative D call TRBD2 (5 bases). The CDR3 contains 12 residues. V lost 1 base and J 8 bases, leaving 9 bases between the germline ends. The germline CDR1 and CDR2 sequences are LGHNA and YSLEER.

This CDR3 is CASSPPGPGNNEQFF. In DNA form, the CDR3 reads TGTGCCAGCTCACCACCCGGCCCAGGCAACAATGAGCAGTTCTTC. The V and J genes are TRBV18 and TRBJ2-1; D remains ambiguous. There are 15 residues in the CDR3. With 0 bases removed from V and 5 bases from J, the gap between germline ends came to 11 bases. Germline-derived CDR1 and CDR2 are KGHSH and LQKENI.

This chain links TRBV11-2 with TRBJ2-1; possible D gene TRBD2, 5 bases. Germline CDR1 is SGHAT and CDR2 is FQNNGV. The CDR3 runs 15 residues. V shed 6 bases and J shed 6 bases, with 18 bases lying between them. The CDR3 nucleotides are TGTGCCAGCAGTTCGCTCAGCGGCCAAATCAATGAGCAGTTCTTC. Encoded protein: CASSSLSGQINEQFF. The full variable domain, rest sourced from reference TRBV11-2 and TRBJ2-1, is EAGVAQSPRYKIIEKRQSVAFWCNPISGHATLYWYQQILGQGPKLLIQFQNNGVVDDSQLPKDRFSAERLKGVDSTLKIQPAKLEDSAVYLCASSSLSGQINEQFFGPGTRLTVL.

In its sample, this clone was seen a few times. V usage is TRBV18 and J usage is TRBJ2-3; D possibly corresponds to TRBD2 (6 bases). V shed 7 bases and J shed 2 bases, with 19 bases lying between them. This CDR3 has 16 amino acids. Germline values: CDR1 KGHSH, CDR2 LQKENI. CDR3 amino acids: CASYQQGGAVTDTQYF. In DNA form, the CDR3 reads TGTGCCAGCTACCAGCAAGGCGGGGCAGTCACAGATACGCAGTATTTT.

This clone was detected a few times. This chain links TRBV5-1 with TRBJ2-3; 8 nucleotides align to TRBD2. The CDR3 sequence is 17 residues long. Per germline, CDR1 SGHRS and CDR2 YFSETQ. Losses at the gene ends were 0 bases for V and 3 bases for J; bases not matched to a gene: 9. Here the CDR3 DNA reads TGCGCCAGCAGCTTGGTTTCGGGAGGGCAAAGGACAGATACGCAGTATTTT. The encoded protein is CASSLVSGGQRTDTQYF.

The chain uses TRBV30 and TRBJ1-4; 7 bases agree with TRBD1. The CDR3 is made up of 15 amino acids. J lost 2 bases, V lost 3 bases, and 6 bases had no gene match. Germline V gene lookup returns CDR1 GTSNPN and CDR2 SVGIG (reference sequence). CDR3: CAWSRDSATNEKLFF. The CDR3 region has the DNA TGTGCCTGGAGCCGGGACAGCGCTACTAATGAAAAACTGTTTTTT.

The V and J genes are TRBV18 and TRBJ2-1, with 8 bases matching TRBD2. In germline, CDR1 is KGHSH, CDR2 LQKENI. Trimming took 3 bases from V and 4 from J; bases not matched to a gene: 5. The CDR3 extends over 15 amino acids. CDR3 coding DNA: TGTGCCAGCTCACCGTGGCGGGAGGCTTACAATGAGCAGTTCTTC. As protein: CASSPWREAYNEQFF. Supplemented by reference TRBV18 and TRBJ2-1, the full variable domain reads NAGVMQNPRHLVRRRGQEARLRCSPMKGHSHVYWYRQLPEEGLKFMVYLQKENIIDESGMPKERFSAEFPKEGPSILRIQQVVRGDSAAYFCASSPWREAYNEQFFGPGTRLTVL.

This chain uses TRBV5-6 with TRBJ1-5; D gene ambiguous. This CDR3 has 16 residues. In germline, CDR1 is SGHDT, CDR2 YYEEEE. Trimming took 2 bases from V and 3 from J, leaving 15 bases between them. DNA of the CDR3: TGTGCCAGCAGCTTTTCCCCGGACGGACTCAATCAGCCCCAGCATTTT. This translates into CASSFSPDGLNQPQHF. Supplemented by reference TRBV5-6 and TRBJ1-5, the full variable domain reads DAGVTQSPTHLIKTRGQQVTLRCSPKSGHDTVSWYQQALGQGPQFIFQYYEEEERQRGNFPDRFSGHQFPNYSSELNVNALLLGDSALYLCASSFSPDGLNQPQHFGDGTRLSIL.

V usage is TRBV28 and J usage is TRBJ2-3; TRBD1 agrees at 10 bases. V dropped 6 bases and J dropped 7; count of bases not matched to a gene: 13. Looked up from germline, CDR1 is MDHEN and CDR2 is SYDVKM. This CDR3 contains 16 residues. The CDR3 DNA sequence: TGTGCCAGCAGCTACCATAGACAGGGGGCGCGATATACGCAGTATTTT. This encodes CASSYHRQGARYTQYF.

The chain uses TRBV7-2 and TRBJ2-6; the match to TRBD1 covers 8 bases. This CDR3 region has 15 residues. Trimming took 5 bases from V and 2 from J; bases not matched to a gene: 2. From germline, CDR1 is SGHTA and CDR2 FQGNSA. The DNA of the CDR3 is TGTGCCAGCAGCAACAGGGGGACTGGGGCCAACGTCCTGACTTTC. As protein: CASSNRGTGANVLTF.

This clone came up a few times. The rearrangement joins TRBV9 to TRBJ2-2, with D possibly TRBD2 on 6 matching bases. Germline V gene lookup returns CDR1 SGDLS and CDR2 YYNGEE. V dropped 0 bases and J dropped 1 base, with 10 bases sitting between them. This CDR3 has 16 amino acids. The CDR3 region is CASSVDPSVNTGELFF. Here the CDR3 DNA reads TGTGCCAGCAGCGTAGATCCTAGCGTGAACACCGGGGAGCTGTTTTTT.

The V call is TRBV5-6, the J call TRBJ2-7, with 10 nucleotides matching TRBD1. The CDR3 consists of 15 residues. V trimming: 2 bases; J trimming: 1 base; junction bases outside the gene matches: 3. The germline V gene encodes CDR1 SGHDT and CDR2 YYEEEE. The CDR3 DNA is TGTGCCAGCAGCTTACCGGGACAGGGGTCCTACGAGCAGTACTTC. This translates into CASSLPGQGSYEQYF.

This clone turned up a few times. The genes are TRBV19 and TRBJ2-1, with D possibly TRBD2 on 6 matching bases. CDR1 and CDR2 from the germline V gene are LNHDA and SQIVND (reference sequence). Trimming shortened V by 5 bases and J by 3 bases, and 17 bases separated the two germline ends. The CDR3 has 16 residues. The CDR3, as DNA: TGTGCCAGTAGTCTCTCTATAAGGGACTTCTACAATGAGCAGTTCTTC. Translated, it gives CASSLSIRDFYNEQFF.

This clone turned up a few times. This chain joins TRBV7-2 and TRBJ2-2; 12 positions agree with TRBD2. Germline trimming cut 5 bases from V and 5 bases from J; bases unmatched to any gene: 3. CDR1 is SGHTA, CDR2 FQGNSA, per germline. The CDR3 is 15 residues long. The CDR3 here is CASSQTSGSTGELFF. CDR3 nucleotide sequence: TGTGCCAGCAGCCAGACTAGCGGGAGTACCGGGGAGCTGTTTTTT.

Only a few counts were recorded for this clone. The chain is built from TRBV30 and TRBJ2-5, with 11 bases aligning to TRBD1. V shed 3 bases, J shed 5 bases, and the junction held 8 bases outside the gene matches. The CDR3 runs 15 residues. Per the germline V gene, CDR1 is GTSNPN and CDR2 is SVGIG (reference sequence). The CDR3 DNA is TGTGCCTGGAGAGGAAGGACAGGGGGCCGCGAGACCCAGTACTTC. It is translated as CAWRGRTGGRETQYF.

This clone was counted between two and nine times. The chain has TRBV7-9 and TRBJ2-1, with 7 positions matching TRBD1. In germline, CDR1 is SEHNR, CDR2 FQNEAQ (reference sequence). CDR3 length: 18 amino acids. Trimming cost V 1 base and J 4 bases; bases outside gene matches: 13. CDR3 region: CASSLGGWGTASYNEQFF. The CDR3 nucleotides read TGTGCCAGCAGCTTAGGGGGTTGGGGGACAGCCTCTTACAATGAGCAGTTCTTC.

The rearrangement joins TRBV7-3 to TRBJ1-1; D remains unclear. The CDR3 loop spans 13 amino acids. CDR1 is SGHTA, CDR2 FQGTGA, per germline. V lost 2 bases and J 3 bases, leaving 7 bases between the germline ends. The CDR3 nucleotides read TGTGCCAGCAGCTTACTTCAGTACACTGAAGCTTTCTTT. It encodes CASSLLQYTEAFF.

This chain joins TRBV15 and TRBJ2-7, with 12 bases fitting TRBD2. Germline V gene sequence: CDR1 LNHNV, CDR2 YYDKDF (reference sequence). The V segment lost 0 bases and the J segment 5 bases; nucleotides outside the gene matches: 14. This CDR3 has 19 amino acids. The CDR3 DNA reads TGTGCCACCAGCAGAGATTATAGTCTAGCGGGAGGGCGGTTGGACGAGCAGTACTTC. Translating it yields CATSRDYSLAGGRLDEQYF. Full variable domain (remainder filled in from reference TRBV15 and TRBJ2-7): DAMVIQNPRYQVTQFGKPVTLSCSQTLNHNVMYWYQQKSSQAPKLLFHYYDKDFNNEADTPDNFQSRRPNTSFCFLDIRSPGLGDTAMYLCATSRDYSLAGGRLDEQYFGPGTRLTVT.

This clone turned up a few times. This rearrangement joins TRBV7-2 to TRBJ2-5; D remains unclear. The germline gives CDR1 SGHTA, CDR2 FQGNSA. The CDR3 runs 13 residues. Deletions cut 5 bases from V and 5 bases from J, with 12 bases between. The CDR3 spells CASSTSVEETQYF. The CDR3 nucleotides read TGTGCCAGCAGCACGAGTGTGGAGGAGACCCAGTACTTC.

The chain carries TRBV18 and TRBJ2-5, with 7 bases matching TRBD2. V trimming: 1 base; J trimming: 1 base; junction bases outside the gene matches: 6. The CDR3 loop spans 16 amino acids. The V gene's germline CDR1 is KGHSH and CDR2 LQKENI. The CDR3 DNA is TGTGCCAGCTCACCACGGTCTAGCGGCCCCCAAGAGACCCAGTACTTC. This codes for CASSPRSSGPQETQYF.

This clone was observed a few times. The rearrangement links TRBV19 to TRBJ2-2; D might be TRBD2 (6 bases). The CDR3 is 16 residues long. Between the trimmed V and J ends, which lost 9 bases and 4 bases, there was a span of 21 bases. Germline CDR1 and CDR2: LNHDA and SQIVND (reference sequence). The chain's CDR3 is CASEDWGLRGTGELFF. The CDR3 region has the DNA TGTGCCAGCGAGGACTGGGGACTGCGAGGCACCGGGGAGCTGTTTTTT.

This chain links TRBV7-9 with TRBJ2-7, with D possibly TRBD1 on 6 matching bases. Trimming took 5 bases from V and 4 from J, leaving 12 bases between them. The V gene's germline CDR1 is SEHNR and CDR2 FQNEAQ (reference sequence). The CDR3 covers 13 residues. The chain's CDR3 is CASSNRVGYEQYF. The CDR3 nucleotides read TGTGCCAGCAGCAACAGGGTTGGGTACGAGCAGTACTTC.